This TCR beta chain appears in the sequencing data of a study of blood T cell repertoires in COVID-19. About the research overall: Some COVID-19 samples were acute and others convalescent; all came from the United States, Italy and Spain. T cells, B-cell-depleted T cells, or PBMCs supplied cDNA or gDNA.

Per the authors' pipeline: For nucleated cells, counts were estimated from reference gene primer amplification. Sequenced by immunoSEQ multiplex PCR; TCRdb stores in-frame clones only, minus some. The DNA was the basis for D and trimming; V, J and clone size are from that table. The sample holds around 320,000 clones, about 87% seen once. The CDR3 contains 16 residues. Germline V CDR1 and CDR2: KGHDR, SFDVKD. The V segment lost 2 bases and the J segment 3 bases; nucleotides outside the gene matches: 3. The chain joins TRBV24-1 to TRBJ2-3, with 11 bases identical to TRBD2. This TCR was recovered from a woman aged 25 to 39 who had recovered from COVID-19. The specimen was peripheral blood. CDR3 amino acids: CATSDSRLAGTDTQYF. The CDR3 coding sequence is TGTGCCACCAGTGATTCCCGACTAGCGGGGACAGATACGCAGTATTTT.